This TCR beta chain was sequenced during a study of T cell repertoires in cytomegalovirus infection. Study overall: It was the public TCR beta signatures that indicated both CMV infection and matching HLA type. Regarding the study as a whole: Pooled public TCR beta family frequency picked out CMV carriers with the relevant HLA. What dominated the ex vivo response were HLA-C-restricted CMV-specific TCR beta clonotypes.

The CDR3 contains 12 residues. Germline values: CDR1 SQVTM, CDR2 ANQGSEA. Deletions cut 4 bases from V and 2 bases from J, with 7 bases between. TCRdb recomputed calls from the reads with MiXCR, one row per CDR3 protein. The sample lists fewer than 300,000 distinct CDR3 sequences; roughly 25% were seen once. This clonotype was detected only once. Its antigen is still unknown. This clonotype was sampled from a human donor in good health (CMV status not recorded). Some clones in this sample may be carry-over from other donors' samples. Sequenced input: PBMCs. The genes are TRBV29-1 and TRBJ2-3; D call uncertain. This CDR3 is CSVAENTDTQYF. The CDR3, as DNA: TGCAGCGTTGCGGAGAACACAGATACGCAGTATTTT.